Following are 32 T cell receptor beta chains from one sample sequenced in a study of cytomegalovirus exposure and HLA in healthy donors. Clones were sequenced by immunoSEQ multiplex PCR, and TCRdb holds only the in-frame ones, with some missing. This sample has about 360,000 clones, with roughly 90% found just once. The sample was PBMCs. The source is a woman aged 18-30 years in good health and CMV-seronegative.

This chain links TRBV15 with TRBJ1-4; TRBD1 might be the D (5 bases). The CDR3 is 12 amino acids. V lost 8 bases and J 5 bases, leaving 9 bases between the germline ends. Germline V gene lookup returns CDR1 LNHNV and CDR2 YYDKDF (reference sequence). The CDR3: CATADRNEKLFF. CDR3 nucleotides: TGTGCCACCGCAGACAGAAATGAAAAACTGTTTTTT.

CDR3 nucleotides: TGTGCCAGCAGGGTTAGCTCCTACAATGAGCAGTTCTTC. Translated: CASRVSSYNEQFF. The rearrangement uses TRBV25-1 and TRBJ2-1; no firm D call. The germline V gene has CDR1 MGHDK and CDR2 SYGVNS. This CDR3 is 13 amino acids long. Between the trimmed V and J ends, which lost 6 bases and 0 bases, there was a span of 6 bases.

The chain combines TRBV4-1 with TRBJ2-2; D is undetermined. The germline gives CDR1 MGHRA, CDR2 YSYEKL. CDR3 length equals 14 residues. V lost 1 base to trimming and J lost 4 bases, with 7 bases between them. CDR3 sequence: CASSQATGTGELFF. The CDR3 DNA is TGCGCCAGCAGCCAAGCCACGGGCACCGGGGAGCTGTTTTTT.

The chain has TRBV29-1 and TRBJ2-1, with a possible D match to TRBD2 (5 bases). The V end was cut by 6 bases, the J end by 10 bases, with 13 bases between. CDR1 is SQVTM, CDR2 ANQGSEA, per germline. The CDR3 spans 11 residues. The CDR3 spells CSVTGFGEQFF. DNA of the CDR3: TGCAGCGTAACGGGATTCGGAGAGCAGTTCTTC.

V and J are TRBV11-2 and TRBJ1-3; D remains ambiguous. V was shortened by 5 bases and J by 2 bases, with 16 bases between the two germline ends. The germline V gene has CDR1 SGHAT and CDR2 FQNNGV. The CDR3 is made up of 16 amino acids. The CDR3 DNA reads TGTGCCAGCAGCCGATATACAGTACCCCCTGGAAACACCATATATTTT. Protein sequence: CASSRYTVPPGNTIYF.

This chain uses TRBV27 with TRBJ2-5; a weak D match, TRBD2 (5 bases). The CDR3 sequence is 14 residues long. CDR1 is MNHEY, CDR2 SMNVEV, per germline (reference sequence). The ends were cut back, 4 bases at V and 5 bases at J, with 14 bases in the middle. CDR3 coding DNA: TGTGCCAGCAGTTACATGGGAGTAGGTGAGACCCAGTACTTC. This translates into CASSYMGVGETQYF.

This chain connects TRBV29-1 to TRBJ2-5; TRBD1 matches at 11 bases. CDR1 is SQVTM and CDR2 is ANQGSEA in the germline V gene. The CDR3 runs 14 residues. V trimming: 6 bases; J trimming: 7 bases; junction bases outside the gene matches: 10. CDR3 sequence: CSVHRGQGDGTQYF. In nucleotides, the CDR3 is TGCAGCGTACACCGGGGACAGGGGGACGGGACCCAGTACTTC. Full variable domain (outside the CDR3, taken from reference TRBV29-1 and TRBJ2-5): SAVISQKPSRDICQRGTSLTIQCQVDSQVTMMFWYRQQPGQSLTLIATANQGSEATYESGFVIDKFPISRPNLTFSTLTVSNMSPEDSSIYLCSVHRGQGDGTQYFGPGTRLLVL.

This chain links TRBV6-5 with TRBJ2-2; TRBD1 is a possible D gene (5 bases). This CDR3 is 16 amino acids long. V dropped 1 base and J dropped 1 base, with 10 bases sitting between them. CDR1 MNHEY and CDR2 SVGAGI come from the germline V gene. CDR3 nucleotides: TGTGCCAGCAGTTACTGGGGCGCAGGGAACACCGGGGAGCTGTTTTTT. It specifies CASSYWGAGNTGELFF.

This rearrangement joins TRBV27 to TRBJ2-5; D ambiguous. Germline assignment: CDR1 MNHEY and CDR2 SMNVEV (reference sequence). CDR3 length: 12 residues. V lost 3 bases and J 2 bases, leaving 4 bases between the germline ends. The CDR3 DNA sequence: TGTGCCAGCAGTTTGCTACAAGAGACCCAGTACTTC. This sequence encodes CASSLLQETQYF.

This chain joins TRBV25-1 and TRBJ2-2, with unresolved D. CDR1 MGHDK and CDR2 SYGVNS come from the germline V gene. V lost 1 base, J lost 7 bases, and 13 bases lay in between. The CDR3 is made up of 15 amino acids. CDR3 amino acids: CASSEWRSVGGELFF. The CDR3 DNA follows: TGTGCCAGCAGTGAATGGCGGAGTGTTGGCGGGGAGCTGTTTTTT.

The chain links TRBV19 to TRBJ1-5, with D possibly being TRBD1 (6 bases). CDR1 and CDR2 (germline): LNHDA, SQIVND (reference sequence). V was pared by 4 bases and J by 0 bases, with 13 bases between. This CDR3 spans 16 amino acids. The CDR3 DNA reads as TGTGCCAGTAGTACGAGGACAGTGAGTAGCAATCAGCCCCAGCATTTT. Its protein is CASSTRTVSSNQPQHF.

Only one count was recorded for this clone. The genes are TRBV28 and TRBJ1-5; possibly TRBD1 for D (6 bases). Trimming stripped 6 bases from V and 0 bases from J, with 12 bases between. This CDR3 spans 15 amino acids. Germline V gene sequence: CDR1 MDHEN, CDR2 SYDVKM. CDR3 nucleotide sequence: TGTGCCAGCAGCTTACGGACAGTTAGCAATCAGCCCCAGCATTTT. Translated: CASSLRTVSNQPQHF.

The rearrangement uses TRBV7-9 and TRBJ2-3; 12 bases are a match to TRBD2. V trimming: 5 bases; J trimming: 4 bases; junction bases outside the gene matches: 7. Germline V lookup: CDR1 SEHNR, CDR2 FQNEAQ (reference sequence). This CDR3 has 16 amino acids. As DNA, the CDR3 is TGTGCCAGCAGCCCTCGACTAGCGGGAGCCCCAGATACGCAGTATTTT. It is translated as CASSPRLAGAPDTQYF.

In nucleotides, the CDR3 is TGCGCCAGCAGCCAAGAGCTAGCGGGGGGTTATAGCTCCTACAATGAGCAGTTCTTC. It is translated as CASSQELAGGYSSYNEQFF. This chain uses TRBV4-1 with TRBJ2-1, with 11 bases aligning to TRBD2. V was pared by 0 bases and J by 0 bases, with 7 bases of the junction left unmatched. CDR3 length: 19 amino acids. Looked up from germline, CDR1 is MGHRA and CDR2 is YSYEKL.

This clone was seen just once. The DNA for the CDR3 is TGTGCCAGCAGTTTATTGGGTCTGATATCAGGGGGCCTCTACGAGCAGTACTTC. Its protein is CASSLLGLISGGLYEQYF. V usage is TRBV28 and J usage is TRBJ2-7, with TRBD1 identical over 8 bases. With 1 base clipped from V and 3 bases from J, the junction kept 14 bases outside the gene matches. This CDR3 spans 18 amino acids. Germline V gene sequence: CDR1 MDHEN, CDR2 SYDVKM.

The chain carries TRBV2 and TRBJ2-1, with 7 bases aligning to TRBD1. After removal of 3 bases from V and 8 bases from J, the junction contained 7 bases not matched to a gene. This CDR3 is built from 14 residues. Germline V lookup: CDR1 SNHLY, CDR2 FYNNEI. CDR3 protein: CASSEGQPLDEQFF. The CDR3 DNA is TGTGCCAGCAGTGAGGGACAGCCTTTGGATGAGCAGTTCTTC.

The chain links TRBV7-9 to TRBJ1-1; D ambiguous. The CDR3 loop spans 14 amino acids. V lost 3 bases to trimming and J lost 1 base, with 9 bases between them. Germline-derived CDR1 and CDR2 are SEHNR and FQNEAQ (reference sequence). CDR3 residues: CASSFVPKNTEAFF. CDR3 nucleotides: TGTGCCAGCAGCTTTGTTCCAAAGAACACTGAAGCTTTCTTT. The entire variable domain, with the rest obtained from reference TRBV7-9 and TRBJ1-1, is as follows: DTGVSQNPRHKITKRGQNVTFRCDPISEHNRLYWYRQTLGQGPEFLTYFQNEAQLEKSRLLSDRFSAERPKGSFSTLEIQRTEQGDSAMYLCASSFVPKNTEAFFGQGTRLTVV.

DNA for the CDR3: TGTGCCAGCTCACCCCTGGAGGCCGGGGAGCTGTTTTTT. Translation gives CASSPLEAGELFF. The gene calls are TRBV18 and TRBJ2-2, with D tentatively TRBD2 (5 bases). The CDR3 consists of 13 residues. CDR1 is KGHSH and CDR2 is LQKENI in the germline V gene. V lost 3 bases to trimming and J lost 6 bases, with 8 bases between them.

The rearrangement links TRBV6-1 to TRBJ1-1, with TRBD1 as a possible D gene (5 bases). V lost 4 bases and J 1 base, leaving 10 bases between the germline ends. The CDR3 loop spans 14 amino acids. Germline CDR1 MNHNS, CDR2 SASEGT. CDR3 amino acids: CASSAERGNTEAFF. The CDR3 coding sequence is TGTGCCAGCAGTGCCGAAAGGGGGAACACTGAAGCTTTCTTT.

This clone was detected only a few times. V is TRBV21-1 and J is TRBJ1-2. TRBV21-1 is a recognized pseudogene. The CDR3 loop spans 15 amino acids. The CDR3 loop is CASSNGSPPPYGYTF. In nucleotides, the CDR3 is TGTGCCAGCAGCAACGGGTCGCCTCCTCCCTATGGCTACACCTTC.

The CDR3 sequence: CASSPRQARGDEAFF. CDR3 in DNA: TGTGCCAGCTCACCAAGACAGGCGCGAGGTGATGAAGCTTTCTTT. The chain uses TRBV18 and TRBJ1-1; D may be TRBD1 (6 bases). V gave up 2 bases and J gave up 7 bases, with 17 bases separating them. The CDR3 is 15 residues long. The germline gives CDR1 KGHSH, CDR2 LQKENI.

V and J are TRBV10-3 and TRBJ2-3; TRBD2 agrees at 10 bases. This CDR3 is 16 amino acids long. Germline V gene data show CDR1 as ENHRY and CDR2 as SYGVKD. V dropped 1 base and J dropped 2; count of bases not matched to a gene: 3. The chain's CDR3 is CAISEWTSGPTDTQYF. In nucleotides, the CDR3 is TGTGCCATCAGTGAGTGGACTAGCGGACCCACAGATACGCAGTATTTT.

V is TRBV18 and J is TRBJ2-7, with D maybe TRBD2 (6 bases). The germline V gene encodes CDR1 KGHSH and CDR2 LQKENI. The CDR3 spans 15 residues. Trimming pared 2 bases from V and 5 bases from J, leaving 16 bases between. CDR3 in amino acids: CASSPITSSFDEQYF. The CDR3 DNA sequence: TGTGCCAGCTCACCAATAACTAGCAGTTTCGACGAGCAGTACTTC.

This clone was detected only once. The J gene is TRBJ2-1, the V gene TRBV5-1, with D possibly matching TRBD2 (6 bases). CDR1 and CDR2 (germline): SGHRS, YFSETQ. The CDR3 is made up of 15 amino acids. V was clipped by 2 bases and J by 7 bases, with 16 bases between them. This CDR3 is CASSFGGIFENEQFF. The CDR3 DNA sequence: TGCGCCAGCAGCTTCGGCGGGATTTTCGAGAATGAGCAGTTCTTC.

For the CDR3, the DNA is TGCGCCAGCAGCGAATACAGGGGGACCGGGGAGCTGTTTTTT. Its translation: CASSEYRGTGELFF. This sequence joins TRBV4-1 and TRBJ2-2; 8 bases are a match to TRBD1. This CDR3 has 14 residues. V was pared by 5 bases and J by 5 bases, with 4 bases of the junction left unmatched. Germline V lookup: CDR1 MGHRA, CDR2 YSYEKL.

This clone occurred once. CDR3 DNA: TGTGCCAGCAGTCTACTAGGTGGGGACACTGAAGCTTTCTTT. This encodes CASSLLGGDTEAFF. V gene TRBV27 combines with J gene TRBJ1-1; D not resolved. CDR1 MNHEY and CDR2 SMNVEV come from the germline V gene (reference sequence). V lost 5 bases and J lost 3, with 13 bases in between. This CDR3 has 14 residues.

CDR3 nucleotides: TGTGCCAGCAGTTTAACGCGCTTCACAGATACGCAGTATTTT. This sequence encodes CASSLTRFTDTQYF. The gene calls are TRBV28 and TRBJ2-3; D uncertain. Germline V gives CDR1 MDHEN, CDR2 SYDVKM. There are 14 residues in the CDR3. Trimming stripped 2 bases from V and 2 bases from J, with 8 bases between.

This clone appeared once. The gene calls are TRBV5-1 and TRBJ2-1; 8 bases agree with TRBD1. This CDR3 has 16 amino acids. Germline V lookup: CDR1 SGHRS, CDR2 YFSETQ. V lost 4 bases and J lost 7; bases outside the gene matches: 13. The CDR3, as DNA: TGCGCCAGCAGCGCGACGACAGGGGCTCCCGGGAATGAGCAGTTCTTC. Translated, it gives CASSATTGAPGNEQFF.

The chain employs TRBV29-1 and TRBJ1-1; 12 positions agree with TRBD1. CDR3 length: 16 residues. Germline V gene sequence: CDR1 SQVTM, CDR2 ANQGSEA. V gave up 6 bases and J gave up 4 bases; unmatched junction bases: 12. CDR3 loop: CSVRKGQGAPGTEAFF. CDR3 nucleotides: TGCAGCGTGAGAAAGGGACAGGGGGCGCCTGGCACTGAAGCTTTCTTT.

The DNA of the CDR3 is TGTGCCAGCAGCATTAGAGGGGGAAAGGGACAGGGTATTGGCTACACCTTC. Translation gives CASSIRGGKGQGIGYTF. V gene TRBV11-2 combines with J gene TRBJ1-2, with 9 bases fitting TRBD1. The CDR3 has 17 residues. V lost 5 bases and J lost 7; bases outside the gene matches: 17. In germline, CDR1 is SGHAT, CDR2 FQNNGV.

This clone has only a few counts. The gene calls are TRBV11-2 and TRBJ1-3; no clear D. Germline values: CDR1 SGHAT, CDR2 FQNNGV. The CDR3 spans 17 residues. Trimming cost V 7 bases and J 4 bases, with 23 bases left between them. The CDR3 here is CASTMGGMIPQGNTIYF. DNA for the CDR3: TGTGCCAGCACCATGGGAGGCATGATTCCCCAGGGAAACACCATATATTTT. Filled out from reference TRBV11-2 and TRBJ1-3, the complete variable domain reads EAGVAQSPRYKIIEKRQSVAFWCNPISGHATLYWYQQILGQGPKLLIQFQNNGVVDDSQLPKDRFSAERLKGVDSTLKIQPAKLEDSAVYLCASTMGGMIPQGNTIYFGEGSWLTVV.

CDR3 nucleotide sequence: TGTGCCAGTGCCGGGACAGGGGATGTGGGCTACACCTTC. It codes for CASAGTGDVGYTF. The rearrangement joins TRBV28 to TRBJ1-2; 10 bases are a match to TRBD1. CDR1 MDHEN and CDR2 SYDVKM come from the germline V gene. This CDR3 region has 13 residues. With V trimmed by 9 bases and J by 8 bases, 9 bases remained unmatched.